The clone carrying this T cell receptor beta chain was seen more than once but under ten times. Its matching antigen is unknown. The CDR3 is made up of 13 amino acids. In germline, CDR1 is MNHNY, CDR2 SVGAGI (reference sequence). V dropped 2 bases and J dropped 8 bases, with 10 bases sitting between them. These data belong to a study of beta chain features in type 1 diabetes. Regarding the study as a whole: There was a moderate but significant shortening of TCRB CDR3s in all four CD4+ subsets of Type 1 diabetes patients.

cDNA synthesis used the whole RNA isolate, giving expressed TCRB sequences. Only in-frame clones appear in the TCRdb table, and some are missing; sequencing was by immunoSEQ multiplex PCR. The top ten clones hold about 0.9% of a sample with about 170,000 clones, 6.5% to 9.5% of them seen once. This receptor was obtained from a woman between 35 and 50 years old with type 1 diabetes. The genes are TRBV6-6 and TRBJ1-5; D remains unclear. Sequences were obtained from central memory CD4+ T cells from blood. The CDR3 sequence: CASSYRVAEPQHF. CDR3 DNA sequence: TGTGCCAGCAGTTACCGTGTGGCGGAGCCCCAGCATTTT.